The T cell receptor beta chain described here comes from a study of cytomegalovirus exposure and HLA in healthy donors. Some clones are missing from TCRdb's copy, which holds only in-frame ones; the method was immunoSEQ multiplex PCR. The repertoire has fewer than 200,000 clones, more than 65% of them found once; the top ten carry 2.5% to 3%. The CDR3 extends over 14 amino acids. Germline V gene sequence: CDR1 ENHRY, CDR2 SYGVKD. Trimming shortened V by 11 bases and J by 0 bases, and 14 bases separated the two germline ends. Whole-study results and caveats: Published work reported that the classifier diagnosed cytomegalovirus status with high specificity and sensitivity. The TCR clusters that emerged in the first cohort tended, a later analysis found, to co-occur in the approximately 120 validation repertoires. Cytomegalovirus association was listed for under 200 TCR beta chains. In vitro testing confirmed a few CMV-associated chains as specific for CMV antigens.

With regard to this clone: The antigen is undetermined.

The sequence was collected from a young woman in good health and CMV-seropositive. The genes are TRBV10-3 and TRBJ1-3; D gene unclear. Sequenced: PBMCs. In nucleotides, the CDR3 is TGTGCCTCGGAAAGGGAGTTCTCTGGAAACACCATATATTTT. Encoded protein: CASEREFSGNTIYF.